Shown below are 3 T cell receptor beta chains from a single sample sequenced in a study of T cell responses to AZD1222 COVID-19 vaccine. The repertoire was sequenced with immunoSEQ multiplex PCR; TCRdb's copy has only in-frame clones and lacks some. The profile shows some 170,000 clones, 85% to 90% of them singletons. The material was peripheral blood, obtained 28 days after the second dose of the MenACWY control vaccine. These receptors all come from an adult who received the MenACWY meningococcal vaccine as a control.

This chain uses TRBV7-8 with TRBJ2-7, with D tentatively TRBD2 (5 bases). The V end lost 1 base, the J end lost 1 base, and 14 bases lay between the germline ends. This CDR3 spans 16 amino acids. Germline CDR1 and CDR2: SGHVS and FQNEAQ. CDR3 residues: CASSLGAGVKSYEQYF. The CDR3, as DNA: TGTGCCAGCAGCTTAGGGGCGGGTGTGAAATCCTACGAGCAGTACTTC.

This chain joins TRBV7-2 and TRBJ2-7; tentative D call: TRBD1 (6 bases). Germline CDR1 and CDR2: SGHTA and FQGNSA. The CDR3 is made up of 14 amino acids. The ends were cut back, 5 bases at V and 6 bases at J, with 17 bases in the middle. In nucleotides, the CDR3 is TGTGCCAGCAGCCCCCTGACAGGCCCCGGCGAGCAGTACTTC. This translates into CASSPLTGPGEQYF.

The chain links TRBV7-2 to TRBJ2-7; D might be TRBD2 (6 bases). The CDR3 is 14 amino acids. Per the germline V gene, CDR1 is SGHTA and CDR2 is FQGNSA. The germline V and J ends were trimmed by 1 base and 6 bases, with 13 bases remaining between them. The CDR3 nucleotides read TGTGCCAGCAGCTTAGTCGGGGGATTCGGCGAGCAGTACTTC. This codes for CASSLVGGFGEQYF.